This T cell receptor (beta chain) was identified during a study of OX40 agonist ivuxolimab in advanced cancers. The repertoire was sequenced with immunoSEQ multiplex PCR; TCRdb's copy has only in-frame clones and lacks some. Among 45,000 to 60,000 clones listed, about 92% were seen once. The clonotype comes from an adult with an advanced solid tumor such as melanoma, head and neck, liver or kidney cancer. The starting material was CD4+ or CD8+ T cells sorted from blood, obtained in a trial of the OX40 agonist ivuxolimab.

The CDR3 region has the DNA TGTGCCAGCTCACCAGGGGTAGGACAGGGACCTAATCAGCCCCAGCATTTT. Translating it yields CASSPGVGQGPNQPQHF. The rearrangement links TRBV18 to TRBJ1-5, with 8 bases lining up with TRBD1. The CDR3 is 17 amino acids. J lost 4 bases, V lost 2 bases, and 10 bases had no gene match. From germline, CDR1 is KGHSH and CDR2 LQKENI.